This T cell receptor (beta chain) was recorded in a study of blood T cell repertoires in COVID-19 (dated by TCRdb to 2018 to 2020). In terms of the full investigation: The collaborator samples originated in the United States, Italy and Spain and spanned the acute and convalescent phases of COVID-19. Samples came from the ongoing ImmuneRACE study (first 160 participants) plus 1,254 subjects from 6 global collaborators. The repertoires were made available in a free public database intended to serve as a resource for research on the immune response to SARS-CoV-2. The material from the prospective study consisted of cDNA or gDNA derived from T cells, B-cell-depleted T cells, or PBMCs. The dataset comprised deeply sampled blood TCRbeta repertoires from subjects exposed to, actively infected with, or recovered from COVID-19. Nearly every sample came with metadata listing a de-identified subject ID, COVID-19 status, age in years and sex. HLA class I and class II types, where available, came from metadata supplied by the sample provider rather than from assay-based typing.

This clone was observed a single time. Its recognized antigen is unknown. Per-nucleotide qualities are absent, and no much larger clonotype sits a single base away. Enrolling through a virtual design, the prospective study's participants ranged in age from roughly 18 to 95 years and lived across 20 to 30 United States geographic areas. To assign participants to cohorts, the prospective study relied on clinical history that participants themselves reported in a screening survey and a study questionnaire. For ImmuneRACE Cohort 3, a participant was defined as recovered based on two consecutive negative NP/OP PCR tests, clearance by a healthcare professional, or resolution of symptoms. Mobile phlebotomists in the prospective study collected whole blood, serum and a nasopharyngeal or oropharyngeal swab from every participant. Additional blood draws and questionnaires over an approximately two-month period could optionally be provided by prospective study participants. Before DNA extraction, blood samples from the prospective study were shipped at room temperature or frozen.

CDR1 and CDR2 are read off the germline V gene (reference sequence) as LGHDT and YNNKEL. The CDR3, from cysteine to phenylalanine, totals 16 residues. Only the CDR3 region is kept as DNA, spanning 48 bases read in frame from base 1. V is reduced by 2 bases and J by 4 bases, leaving a spacing of 14 bases between them. What the research found in general, with its limitations: The amount of clinical and demographic metadata varied by source and participant and was provided uncurated.

TCRbeta CDR3 regions were amplified from genomic DNA by means of the immunoSEQ Assay, a bias-controlled multiplex PCR. The source study handled its data this way. Nucleated cell counts per sample were estimated from amplification of reference gene primers within the assay. Sequence reads were collapsed and filtered to measure the absolute abundance of every unique TCRbeta CDR3 rearrangement. For each sample, productive Simpson clonality was calculated as the square root of Simpson's diversity index over productive rearrangements. The clones in this table, taken by TCRdb from immuneACCESS, are in-frame only. Not every clone is retained; where verified, under half of the shortfall comes from an unresolved V gene, and the cause of the rest is unknown. The DNA was the basis for D and trimming; V, J and clone size are from that table. This sample gives approximately 210,000 clones in total; 82% of them show up just once. The ten largest clonotypes hold approximately 3.6% of the sample.

This receptor was identified in a woman between 55 and 75 years old who had recovered from COVID-19. The sample taken for sequencing was PBMCs or T cells enriched from blood (not recorded which). The V gene is TRBV3-1 (or the pseudogene TRBV3-2) and the J gene is TRBJ1-4; the D segment cannot be called with confidence. In nucleotide form, the sequence is TGTGCCAGCAGCCAATGGCAAAGCCAGGATAATGAAAAACTGTTTTTT. Protein translation: CASSQWQSQDNEKLFF.